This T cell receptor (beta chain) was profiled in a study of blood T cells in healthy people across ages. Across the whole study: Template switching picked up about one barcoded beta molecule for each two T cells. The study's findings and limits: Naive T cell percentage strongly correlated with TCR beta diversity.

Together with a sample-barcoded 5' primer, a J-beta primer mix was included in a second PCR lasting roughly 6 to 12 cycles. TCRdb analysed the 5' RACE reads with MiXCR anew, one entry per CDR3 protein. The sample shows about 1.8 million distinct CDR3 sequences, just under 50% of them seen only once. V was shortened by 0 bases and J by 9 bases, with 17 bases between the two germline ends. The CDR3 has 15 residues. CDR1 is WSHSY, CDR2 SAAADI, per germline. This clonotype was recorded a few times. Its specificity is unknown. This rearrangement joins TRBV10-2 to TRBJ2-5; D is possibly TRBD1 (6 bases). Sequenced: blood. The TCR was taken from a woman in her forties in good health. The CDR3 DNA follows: TGCGCCAGCAGTGAGTCGGAAAGGAGCCGACAGGCCCAGTACTTC. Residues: CASSESERSRQAQYF.